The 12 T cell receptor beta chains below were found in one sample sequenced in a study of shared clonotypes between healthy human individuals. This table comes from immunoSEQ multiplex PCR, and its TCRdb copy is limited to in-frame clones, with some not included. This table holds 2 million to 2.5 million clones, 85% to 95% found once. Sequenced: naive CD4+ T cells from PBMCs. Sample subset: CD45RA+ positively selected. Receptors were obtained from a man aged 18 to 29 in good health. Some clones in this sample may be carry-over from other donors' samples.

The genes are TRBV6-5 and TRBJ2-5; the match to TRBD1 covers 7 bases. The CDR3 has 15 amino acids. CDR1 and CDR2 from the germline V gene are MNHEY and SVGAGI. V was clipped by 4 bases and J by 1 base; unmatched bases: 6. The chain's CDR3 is CASSSPGQPQETQYF. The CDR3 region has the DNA TGTGCCAGCAGTTCCCCGGGACAGCCCCAAGAGACCCAGTACTTC.

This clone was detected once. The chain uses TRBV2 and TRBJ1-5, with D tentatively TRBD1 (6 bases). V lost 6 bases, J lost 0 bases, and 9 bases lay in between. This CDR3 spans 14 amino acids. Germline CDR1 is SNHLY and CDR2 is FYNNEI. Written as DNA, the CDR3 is TGTGCCAGCAGCCGACAGGATAGCAATCAGCCCCAGCATTTT. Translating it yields CASSRQDSNQPQHF.

In DNA form, the CDR3 reads TGTGCCAGCAGTTACAACAGGGGAATAGGGGAGCAGTTCTTC. It translates to CASSYNRGIGEQFF. The gene calls are TRBV6-5 and TRBJ2-1, with 7 bases that match TRBD1. The CDR3 is 14 amino acids. J was trimmed by 10 bases and V by 2 bases; bases with no gene match: 8. The V gene's germline CDR1 is MNHEY and CDR2 SVGAGI.

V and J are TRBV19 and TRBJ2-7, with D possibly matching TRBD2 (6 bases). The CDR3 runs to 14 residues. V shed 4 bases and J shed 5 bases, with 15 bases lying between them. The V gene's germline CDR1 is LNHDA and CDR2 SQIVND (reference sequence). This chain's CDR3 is CASSTPGLGDEQYF. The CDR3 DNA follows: TGTGCCAGTAGTACCCCGGGACTTGGGGACGAGCAGTACTTC. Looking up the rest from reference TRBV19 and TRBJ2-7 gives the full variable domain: DGGITQSPKYLFRKEGQNVTLSCEQNLNHDAMYWYRQDPGQGLRLIYYSQIVNDFQKGDIAEGYSVSREKKESFPLTVTSAQKNPTAFYLCASSTPGLGDEQYFGPGTRLTVT.

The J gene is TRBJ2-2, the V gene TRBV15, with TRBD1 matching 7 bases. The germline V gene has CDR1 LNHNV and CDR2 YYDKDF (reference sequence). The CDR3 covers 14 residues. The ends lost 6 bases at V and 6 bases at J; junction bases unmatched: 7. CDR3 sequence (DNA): TGTGCCACCAGGGCCGACAGGGCCCCCGGGGAGCTGTTTTTT. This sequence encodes CATRADRAPGELFF. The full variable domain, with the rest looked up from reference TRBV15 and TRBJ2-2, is DAMVIQNPRYQVTQFGKPVTLSCSQTLNHNVMYWYQQKSSQAPKLLFHYYDKDFNNEADTPDNFQSRRPNTSFCFLDIRSPGLGDTAMYLCATRADRAPGELFFGEGSRLTVL.

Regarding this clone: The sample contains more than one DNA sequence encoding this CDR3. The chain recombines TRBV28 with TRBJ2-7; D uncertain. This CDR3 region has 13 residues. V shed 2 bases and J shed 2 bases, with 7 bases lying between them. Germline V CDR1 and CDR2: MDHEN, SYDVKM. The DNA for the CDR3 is TGTGCCAGCAGTTTAAGACCGACCTACGAGCAGTACTTC. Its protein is CASSLRPTYEQYF.

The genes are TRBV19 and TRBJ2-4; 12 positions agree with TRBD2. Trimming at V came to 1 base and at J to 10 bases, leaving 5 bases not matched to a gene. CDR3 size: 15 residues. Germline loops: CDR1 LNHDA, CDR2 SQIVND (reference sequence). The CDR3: CASSIGLAGEAIQYF. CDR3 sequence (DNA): TGTGCCAGTAGTATAGGACTAGCGGGAGAGGCTATTCAGTACTTC.

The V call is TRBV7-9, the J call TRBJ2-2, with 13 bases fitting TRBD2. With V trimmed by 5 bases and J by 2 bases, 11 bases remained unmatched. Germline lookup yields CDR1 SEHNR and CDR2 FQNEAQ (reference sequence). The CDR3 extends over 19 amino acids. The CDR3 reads CASSPMITSGRENTGELFF. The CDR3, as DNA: TGTGCCAGCAGCCCCATGATTACTAGCGGGAGGGAAAACACCGGGGAGCTGTTTTTT.

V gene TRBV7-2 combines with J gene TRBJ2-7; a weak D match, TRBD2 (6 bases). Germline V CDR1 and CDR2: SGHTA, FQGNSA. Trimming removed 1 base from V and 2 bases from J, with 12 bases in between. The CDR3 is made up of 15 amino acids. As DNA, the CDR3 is TGTGCCAGCAGCTTAGGGCAGGGAGGTGCCTACGAGCAGTACTTC. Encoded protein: CASSLGQGGAYEQYF.

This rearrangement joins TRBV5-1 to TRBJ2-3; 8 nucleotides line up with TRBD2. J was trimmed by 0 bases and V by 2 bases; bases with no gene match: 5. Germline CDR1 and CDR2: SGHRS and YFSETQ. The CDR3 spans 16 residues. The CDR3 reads CASSFLAGTSTDTQYF. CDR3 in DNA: TGCGCCAGCAGCTTTCTAGCGGGCACTAGCACAGATACGCAGTATTTT.

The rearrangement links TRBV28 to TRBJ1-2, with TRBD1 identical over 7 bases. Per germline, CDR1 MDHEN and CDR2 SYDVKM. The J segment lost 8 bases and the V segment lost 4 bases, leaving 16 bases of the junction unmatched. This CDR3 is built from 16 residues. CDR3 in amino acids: CASSSAGYRGPGGYTF. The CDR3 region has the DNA TGTGCCAGCAGTTCAGCCGGTTACAGGGGACCGGGGGGCTACACCTTC.

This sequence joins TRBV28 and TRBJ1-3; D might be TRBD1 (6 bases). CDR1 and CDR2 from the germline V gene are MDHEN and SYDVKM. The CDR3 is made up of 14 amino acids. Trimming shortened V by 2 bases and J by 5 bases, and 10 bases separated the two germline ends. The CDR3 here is CASSLQGLRNTIYF. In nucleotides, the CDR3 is TGTGCCAGCAGTTTACAGGGGCTTAGAAACACCATATATTTT.